One and the same sample provided the 23 T cell receptor beta chains below, sequenced in a study of neoadjuvant anti-PD-1 for oral cavity cancer. Time point: after neoadjuvant nivolumab, at surgical resection. The repertoire was sequenced with immunoSEQ multiplex PCR; TCRdb's copy has only in-frame clones and lacks some. The table includes more than 13,000 clones, about 70% detected once. The sequencing used PBMCs, collected after nivolumab (anti-PD-1) treatment. Receptor source: a person between 35 and 79 years old with oral cavity squamous cell carcinoma.

This clone was detected once. The rearrangement uses TRBV6-1 and TRBJ1-2, with D unclear. Looked up from germline, CDR1 is MNHNS and CDR2 is SASEGT. V was pared by 5 bases and J by 7 bases, with 20 bases between. The CDR3 runs to 15 residues. Here the CDR3 reads CASSLQIFLFVGYTF. CDR3 in DNA: TGTGCCAGCAGTTTACAGATTTTTCTTTTCGTTGGCTACACCTTC.

The gene calls are TRBV2 and TRBJ2-3; 7 nucleotides agree with TRBD1. The CDR3 is made up of 14 amino acids. V shed 8 bases and J 5 bases; nucleotides not matched to a gene: 10. Per the germline V gene, CDR1 is SNHLY and CDR2 is FYNNEI. CDR3 nucleotide sequence: TGTGCCAGCCAGCAGCAGGGGGTCATAGATACGCAGTATTTT. It translates to CASQQQGVIDTQYF.

V and J are TRBV25-1 and TRBJ2-7; D remains ambiguous. Trimming pared 6 bases from V and 3 bases from J, leaving 6 bases between. Germline-derived CDR1 and CDR2 are MGHDK and SYGVNS. The CDR3 length is 11 residues. The CDR3 DNA sequence: TGTGCCAGCAGCTTCGGCTACGAGCAGTACTTC. This gives the protein CASSFGYEQYF.

The V and J genes are TRBV7-2 and TRBJ1-5; perhaps TRBD1 as D (5 bases). V was pared by 1 base and J by 7 bases, with 8 bases between. The CDR3 extends over 13 amino acids. CDR1 and CDR2 from the germline V gene are SGHTA and FQGNSA. As DNA, the CDR3 is TGTGCCAGCAGCTTAGAAGGGGTACAGCCCCAGCATTTT. Its translation is CASSLEGVQPQHF. Based on the CDR3 plus reference TRBV7-2 and TRBJ1-5, the full variable domain is GAGVSQSPSNKVTEKGKDVELRCDPISGHTALYWYRQSLGQGLEFLIYFQGNSAPDKSGLPSDRFSAERTGGSVSTLTIQRTQQEDSAVYLCASSLEGVQPQHFGDGTRLSIL.

This clone was seen a single time. This chain connects TRBV10-3 to TRBJ2-2; D is perhaps TRBD2 (5 bases). Germline values: CDR1 ENHRY, CDR2 SYGVKD. CDR3 length: 14 amino acids. V was shortened by 6 bases and J by 6 bases, with 14 bases between the two germline ends. The CDR3 loop is CAIRARDFAGELFF. As DNA, the CDR3 is TGTGCCATCAGGGCCCGGGATTTTGCCGGGGAGCTGTTTTTT.

The rearrangement uses TRBV25-1 and TRBJ1-4; 8 bases match TRBD1. The length of the CDR3 is 14 residues. Losses at the gene ends were 6 bases for V and 7 bases for J; bases not matched to a gene: 7. CDR1 is MGHDK and CDR2 is SYGVNS in the germline V gene. CDR3 amino acids: CASSPEDRVEKLFF. DNA of the CDR3: TGTGCCAGCAGCCCGGAGGACAGGGTTGAAAAACTGTTTTTT.

The V and J genes are TRBV7-2 and TRBJ2-7, with 8 bases fitting TRBD1. J lost 3 bases, V lost 3 bases, and 4 bases had no gene match. The CDR3 covers 14 residues. Germline lookup yields CDR1 SGHTA and CDR2 FQGNSA. CDR3 nucleotides: TGTGCCAGCAGCTTGACAGGGGCGATCTACGAGCAGTACTTC. It translates to CASSLTGAIYEQYF.

As for this clone: Other DNA sequences of this sample code for an identical CDR3. The V gene is TRBV5-1, the J gene TRBJ2-1, with D maybe TRBD1 (6 bases). CDR1 and CDR2 from the germline V gene are SGHRS and YFSETQ. The CDR3 loop spans 14 amino acids. V lost 0 bases and J lost 7, with 11 bases in between. CDR3 bases: TGCGCCAGCAGCTTGGTTACAGGGTGGAATGAGCAGTTCTTC. Translating it yields CASSLVTGWNEQFF. Looking up the rest from reference TRBV5-1 and TRBJ2-1 gives the full variable domain: KAGVTQTPRYLIKTRGQQVTLSCSPISGHRSVSWYQQTPGQGLQFLFEYFSETQRNKGNFPGRFSGRQFSNSRSEMNVSTLELGDSALYLCASSLVTGWNEQFFGPGTRLTVL.

The chain is built from TRBV7-9 and TRBJ2-7; possible D gene TRBD2, 6 bases. V lost 2 bases to trimming and J lost 6 bases, with 11 bases between them. Germline CDR1 reads SEHNR; CDR2 reads FQNEAQ (reference sequence). This CDR3 has 13 amino acids. CDR3 nucleotides: TGTGCCAGCAGCTTACGGGAGAGCGCCGAGCAGTACTTC. It specifies CASSLRESAEQYF.

This chain uses TRBV5-4 with TRBJ1-3; D unresolved. The germline CDR1 and CDR2 sequences are SGHNT and YYREEE (reference sequence). Trimming pared 4 bases from V and 2 bases from J, leaving 10 bases between. The length of the CDR3 is 14 residues. The CDR3 DNA reads TGTGCCAGCAGCCAGGACGGCCCTGGAAACACCATATATTTT. It codes for CASSQDGPGNTIYF.

V and J are TRBV6-5 and TRBJ2-1; D is uncertain. The CDR3 runs to 13 residues. Trimming pared 2 bases from V and 2 bases from J, leaving 4 bases between. Per the germline V gene, CDR1 is MNHEY and CDR2 is SVGAGI. CDR3 in DNA: TGTGCCAGCAGTTACAGGACCTACAATGAGCAGTTCTTC. Translated, it gives CASSYRTYNEQFF.

This rearrangement joins TRBV7-6 to TRBJ2-2; D unresolved. CDR1 is SGHVS, CDR2 FNYEAQ, per germline. The CDR3 totals 18 residues. V dropped 0 bases and J dropped 3 bases, with 17 bases sitting between them. This CDR3 reads CASSLARDSHWYTGELFF. The DNA of the CDR3 is TGTGCCAGCAGCTTAGCGCGAGACTCTCATTGGTACACCGGGGAGCTGTTTTTT.

The gene calls are TRBV28 and TRBJ2-7; D remains ambiguous. V was cut by 6 bases and J by 8 bases, with 20 bases left in between. The CDR3 is made up of 14 amino acids. The germline V gene encodes CDR1 MDHEN and CDR2 SYDVKM. This chain's CDR3 is CASSWGLGLVQQYF. In DNA, the CDR3 is TGTGCCAGCAGCTGGGGTCTAGGCCTGGTTCAGCAGTACTTC. Variable domain in full (rest from reference TRBV28 and TRBJ2-7): DVKVTQSSRYLVKRTGEKVFLECVQDMDHENMFWYRQDPGLGLRLIYFSYDVKMKEKGDIPEGYSVSREKKERFSLILESASTNQTSMYLCASSWGLGLVQQYFGPGTRLTVT.

The chain joins TRBV5-4 to TRBJ2-7; possibly TRBD1 or TRBD2 for D (6 bases each). The CDR3 length is 16 residues. Germline-derived CDR1 and CDR2 are SGHNT and YYREEE (reference sequence). V was trimmed by 0 bases and J by 6 bases, leaving 19 bases between them. Here the CDR3 reads CASSLALWGAGGEQYF. In DNA form, the CDR3 reads TGTGCCAGCAGCTTGGCCTTGTGGGGGGCAGGAGGCGAGCAGTACTTC.

This chain links TRBV28 with TRBJ2-1, with TRBD2 as a possible D gene (5 bases). This CDR3 comprises 15 residues. CDR1 is MDHEN, CDR2 SYDVKM, per germline. The V and J ends lost 6 bases and 12 bases respectively, with 24 bases between them. In DNA form, the CDR3 reads TGTGCCAGCAGGTCCCCAGGTTTAGGTGGTAGCGTGCAGTTCTTC. Amino acid sequence: CASRSPGLGGSVQFF.

The gene calls are TRBV9 and TRBJ1-3; no firm D call. Germline CDR1 reads SGDLS; CDR2 reads YYNGEE. The CDR3 spans 13 residues. Between the trimmed V and J ends, which lost 3 bases and 8 bases, there was a span of 12 bases. The CDR3 loop is CASSADGGDTIYF. The CDR3 DNA is TGTGCCAGCAGCGCTGACGGTGGGGACACCATATATTTT.

The rearrangement uses TRBV5-6 and TRBJ1-4; 7 bases line up with TRBD1. The CDR3 is 14 amino acids. V shed 2 bases and J 7 bases; nucleotides not matched to a gene: 5. Germline V gives CDR1 SGHDT, CDR2 YYEEEE. CDR3 in DNA: TGTGCCAGCAGCTTCCGACAGGGAGGTGAAAAACTGTTTTTT. It is translated as CASSFRQGGEKLFF.

The rearrangement uses TRBV19 and TRBJ1-1; the match to TRBD1 covers 10 bases. The junction had 7 bases not matched to a gene; V was cut back by 7 bases and J by 5 bases. This CDR3 is built from 14 residues. Looked up from germline, CDR1 is LNHDA and CDR2 is SQIVND (reference sequence). CDR3 protein: CASIRQGAGTEAFF. CDR3 in DNA: TGTGCCAGTATTCGACAGGGGGCAGGTACTGAAGCTTTCTTT. Full variable domain (outside the CDR3, taken from reference TRBV19 and TRBJ1-1): DGGITQSPKYLFRKEGQNVTLSCEQNLNHDAMYWYRQDPGQGLRLIYYSQIVNDFQKGDIAEGYSVSREKKESFPLTVTSAQKNPTAFYLCASIRQGAGTEAFFGQGTRLTVV.

The rearrangement uses TRBV6-1 and TRBJ1-3; D gene unclear. Germline loops: CDR1 MNHNS, CDR2 SASEGT. The CDR3 sequence is 15 residues long. The V gene lost 2 bases and the J gene lost 0 bases, with 8 bases spanning the gap. The CDR3 bases are TGTGCCAGCAGTGAACGCGCAGTCTCTGGAAACACCATATATTTT. Protein: CASSERAVSGNTIYF.

The V call is TRBV19, the J call TRBJ2-7, with 8 bases identical to TRBD2. Germline V gene sequence: CDR1 LNHDA, CDR2 SQIVND (reference sequence). The CDR3 spans 21 residues. J gave up 0 bases and V 1 base, and 20 bases lay outside the gene matches. The CDR3 here is CASSIAPYLPAGGRGSYEQYF. The CDR3 nucleotides are TGTGCCAGTAGTATAGCCCCCTATCTTCCGGCGGGGGGCCGGGGCTCCTACGAGCAGTACTTC.

The chain has TRBV5-1 and TRBJ2-3; the match to TRBD2 covers 8 bases. The CDR3 is 15 amino acids. With V trimmed by 0 bases and J by 2 bases, 2 bases remained unmatched. Germline V lookup: CDR1 SGHRS, CDR2 YFSETQ. The CDR3 DNA is TGCGCCAGCAGCTTGGAACTAGCGGTCACAGATACGCAGTATTTT. Its protein product is CASSLELAVTDTQYF. Full variable domain (rest looked up from reference TRBV5-1 and TRBJ2-3): KAGVTQTPRYLIKTRGQQVTLSCSPISGHRSVSWYQQTPGQGLQFLFEYFSETQRNKGNFPGRFSGRQFSNSRSEMNVSTLELGDSALYLCASSLELAVTDTQYFGPGTRLTVL.

The chain couples TRBV27 to TRBJ2-7; D is possibly TRBD1 (6 bases). The germline CDR1 and CDR2 sequences are MNHEY and SMNVEV (reference sequence). The CDR3 has 15 amino acids. V was pared by 5 bases and J by 0 bases, with 14 bases between. The CDR3 spells CASSLTGLSSYEQYF. CDR3 nucleotides: TGTGCCAGCAGTCTAACAGGGCTAAGCTCCTACGAGCAGTACTTC.

In this sample, this clone turned up once. The CDR3 DNA is TGCGCCAGCAGCTTGCGGACTAGCGGGAGTGAAGAGACCCAGTACTTC. Protein: CASSLRTSGSEETQYF. The rearrangement links TRBV5-1 to TRBJ2-5; 13 nucleotides line up with TRBD2. The length of the CDR3 is 16 residues. V lost 1 base and J lost 3; bases outside the gene matches: 3. The V gene's germline CDR1 is SGHRS and CDR2 YFSETQ.